This TCR beta chain is drawn from a study of T cell responses to AZD1222 COVID-19 vaccine (dated by TCRdb to 2020 to 2022). Regarding the complete study: Because spike-specific TCR depth and breadth did not differ between the two schedules, AZD1222 recipients who got a second dose at roughly 4 weeks were pooled with those who got a second dose at roughly 12 weeks. Trial participants were enrolled by age into 18-55, 56-69 and 70-plus year subgroups, with roughly 150, 30 and 60 TCR-sequenced participants respectively. A total of under 250 trial participants underwent TCR sequencing, of whom about 210 had received two doses of AZD1222 and about 25 had received two doses of the MenACWY control vaccine.

The CDR3 numbers 16 residues from cysteine through phenylalanine. CDR3 DNA is the only sequence kept; it has 48 bases, read in frame from the first base. At the junction V is shortened by 5 bases and J by 0 bases, with 16 bases in between. In the germline V gene (reference sequence), CDR1 corresponds to SGHNT and CDR2 to YYREEE. The CDR3 regions of human TCRbeta chains were analyzed by immunosequencing. Per the original workflow: Repertoire TCRs were checked for matches against a reference library of SARS-CoV-2-specific TCRs that had been generated using the MIRA antigen-specificity platform. Breadth was defined as the fraction of unique TCRs that were SARS-CoV-2-associated. Depth was defined as the fraction of total T cells that were SARS-CoV-2-associated. Using the MIRA data, each spike-specific TCR was assigned both to the spike region to which the TCR was reactive and to a CD4 or CD8 class. Log10-transformed breadth and depth values were compared by one-way ANOVA with Sidak's multiple comparisons tests. As stored in TCRdb, this immuneACCESS dataset retains in-frame rearrangements with V and J assigned. A fraction of the clones does not appear; measured against another copy, unresolved V genes explain less than half of the discrepancy, and the remainder lacks a known reason. V, J and clone size were drawn from that table, and D and trimming were deduced from the DNA. The sample table records 150,000 to 200,000 clones; roughly 90% of these occur just once. The ten largest clones capture approximately 0.98% of the sample.

About this clone: Its antigen remains unidentified. Base qualities were left out, and no much larger clone turns up one base away.

General study outcomes and caveats: Reportedly, almost half of the unique spike-specific TCRs recognized epitopes lying outside the regions that are mutated in the B.1.351 and B.1.1.7 variants. Vaccine-associated CD4 TCRs spanned the whole spike protein, with dominant responses in regions 160-218 and 743-854. In the small 56-69-year group, the increase in depth fell short of significance, most likely because of low power. A significant rise in spike-specific TCR breadth and depth was observed after two AZD1222 doses relative to day 0 and relative to MenACWY recipients. Because no samples from the day 14 peak response were available, repertoires could be characterized only after the peak T cell response. Conclusions about previously exposed vaccinees are limited because only 6 or 7 AZD1222 recipients were SARS-CoV-2 seropositive at baseline. Participants were mostly white British and included more females than males, and it was suggested by the authors that clonal diversity may have been underestimated.

The time point label of this sample denotes: baseline before first vaccination. Vaccinee samples were obtained from the UK trials COV001 and COV002, which included a single-blind randomized controlled phase 2/3 trial of AZD1222 (ChAdOx1 nCoV-19) in healthy adults. For TCRbeta chain sequencing, PBMC samples from trial participants were taken at day 0 and at day 28 after the second dose. Sequenced here: peripheral blood, sampled on day 0 of AZD1222 vaccination. The rearrangement combines TRBV5-4 with TRBJ2-3; the D gene cannot be named for sure. This receptor was obtained from an adult in good health. At the DNA level, the sequence is TGTGCCAGCAGGTTTGGTGCCAGCCCTAGCACAGATACGCAGTATTTT. Its protein product is CASRFGASPSTDTQYF.